Listed here are 2 T cell receptor beta chains from one sample, sequenced in a study of beta chain features in type 1 diabetes. General study results and limits: Researchers report that Type 1 diabetes patients had moderately but significantly shorter TCRB CDR3s across all four CD4+ subsets.

The study reverse transcribed the entire isolated RNA, so it sequenced expressed TCRB transcripts. TCRdb's copy holds only in-frame clones and misses some; the assay was immunoSEQ multiplex PCR. The repertoire includes 300,000 to 450,000 clones, around 9.6% of them detected once, and approximately 0.6% sits in the top ten. For these receptors, no antigen is known. The sequenced sample consisted of central memory CD4+ T cells from blood. The receptors here all came from a young man with type 1 diabetes.

The sample holds many counts of this clone. This chain links TRBV9 with TRBJ2-1; 9 bases agree with TRBD1. With 4 bases clipped from V and 0 bases from J, the junction kept 8 bases outside the gene matches. The germline V gene has CDR1 SGDLS and CDR2 YYNGEE. The CDR3 length is 17 residues. The DNA of the CDR3 is TGTGCCAGCAGCCCAAGGACAGGGGAAAGCTCCTACAATGAGCAGTTCTTC. Its translation: CASSPRTGESSYNEQFF.

This clone was seen more than once but under ten times. The chain combines TRBV5-4 with TRBJ2-1; 11 bases map to TRBD2. Germline V CDR1 and CDR2: SGHNT, YYREEE (reference sequence). CDR3 length: 14 residues. The V and J ends lost 4 bases and 7 bases, in that order; junction bases with no gene match: 4. The CDR3 DNA reads TGTGCCAGCAGCGATGCTAGCGGGGGGAATGAGCAGTTCTTC. As protein: CASSDASGGNEQFF.